This T cell receptor beta chain was observed in a study of blood T cells in healthy people across ages. Background on the study: Template switching captured about one barcoded beta molecule per two T cells.

Study conclusions and caveats: As age increased, TCR beta diversity per million T cells fell in a roughly linear fashion.

The germline CDR1 and CDR2 sequences are MNHNS and SASEGT. Unmatched junction bases numbered 6, after V lost 1 base and J lost 5 bases. This CDR3 contains 15 residues. The use of a sample-barcoded 5' primer and a J-beta primer mix characterized a second PCR of about 7 to 12 cycles. Each of the cDNA molecules was tagged by a template-switch adaptor with 12 random nucleotides. Via MiXCR, TCRdb re-called the 5' RACE reads, giving one row per CDR3 protein. The data contain hundreds of thousands of distinct CDR3 sequences, about a third of them singletons. In its sample, this clonotype was seen a few times. What it binds is not known. With each sample, at least 5.5 micrograms of total RNA were extracted.

The clonotype comes from a woman at least 80 years old in good health. The sequenced sample consisted of blood. The V and J genes are TRBV6-1 and TRBJ1-2; TRBD1 agrees at 8 bases. In nucleotides, the CDR3 is TGTGCCAGCAGTGAAGGGACAGGGCAGTGGTATGGCTACACCTTC. Protein sequence: CASSEGTGQWYGYTF.